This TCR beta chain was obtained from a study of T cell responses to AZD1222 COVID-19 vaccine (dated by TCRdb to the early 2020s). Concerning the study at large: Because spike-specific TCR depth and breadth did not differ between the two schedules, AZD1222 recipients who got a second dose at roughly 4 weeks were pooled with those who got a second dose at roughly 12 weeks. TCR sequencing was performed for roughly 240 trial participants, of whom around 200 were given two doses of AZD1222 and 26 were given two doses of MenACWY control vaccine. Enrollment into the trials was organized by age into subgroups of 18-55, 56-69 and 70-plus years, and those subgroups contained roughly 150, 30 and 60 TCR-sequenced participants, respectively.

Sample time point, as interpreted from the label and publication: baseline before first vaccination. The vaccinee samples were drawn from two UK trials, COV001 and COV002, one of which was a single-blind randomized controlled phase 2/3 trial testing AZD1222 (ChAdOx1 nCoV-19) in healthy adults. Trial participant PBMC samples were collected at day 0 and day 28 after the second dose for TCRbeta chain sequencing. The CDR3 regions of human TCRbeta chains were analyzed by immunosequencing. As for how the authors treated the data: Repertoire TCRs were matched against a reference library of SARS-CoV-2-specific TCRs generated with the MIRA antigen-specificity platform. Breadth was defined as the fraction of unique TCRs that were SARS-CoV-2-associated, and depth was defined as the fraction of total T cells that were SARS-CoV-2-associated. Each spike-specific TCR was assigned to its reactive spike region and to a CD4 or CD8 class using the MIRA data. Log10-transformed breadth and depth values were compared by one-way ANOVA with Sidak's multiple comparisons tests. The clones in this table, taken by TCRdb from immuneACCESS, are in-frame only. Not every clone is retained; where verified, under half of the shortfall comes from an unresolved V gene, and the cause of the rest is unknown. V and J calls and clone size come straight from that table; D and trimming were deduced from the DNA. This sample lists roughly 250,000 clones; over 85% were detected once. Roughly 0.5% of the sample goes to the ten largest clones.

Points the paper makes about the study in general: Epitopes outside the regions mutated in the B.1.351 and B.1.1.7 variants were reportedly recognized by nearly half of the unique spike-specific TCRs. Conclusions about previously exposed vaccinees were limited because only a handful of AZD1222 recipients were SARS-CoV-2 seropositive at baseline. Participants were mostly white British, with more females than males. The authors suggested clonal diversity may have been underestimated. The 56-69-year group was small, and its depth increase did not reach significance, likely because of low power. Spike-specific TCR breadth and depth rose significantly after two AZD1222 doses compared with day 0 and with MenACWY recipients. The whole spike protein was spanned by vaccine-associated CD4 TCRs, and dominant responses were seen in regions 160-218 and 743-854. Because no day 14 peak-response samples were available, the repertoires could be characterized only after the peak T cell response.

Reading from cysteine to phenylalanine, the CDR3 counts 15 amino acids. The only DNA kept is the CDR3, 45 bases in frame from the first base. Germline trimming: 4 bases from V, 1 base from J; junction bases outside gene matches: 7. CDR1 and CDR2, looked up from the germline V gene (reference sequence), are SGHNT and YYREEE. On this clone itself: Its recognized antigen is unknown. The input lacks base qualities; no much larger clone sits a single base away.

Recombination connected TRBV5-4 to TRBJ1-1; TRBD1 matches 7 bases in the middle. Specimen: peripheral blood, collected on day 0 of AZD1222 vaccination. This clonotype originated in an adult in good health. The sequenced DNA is TGTGCCAGCAGCGGACAGGCCCTAAAGAACACTGAAGCTTTCTTT. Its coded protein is CASSGQALKNTEAFF. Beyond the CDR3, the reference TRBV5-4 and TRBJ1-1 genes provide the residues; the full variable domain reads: ETGVTQSPTHLIKTRGQQVTLRCSSQSGHNTVSWYQQALGQGPQFIFQYYREEENGRGNFPPRFSGLQFPNYSSELNVNALELDDSALYLCASSGQALKNTEAFFGQGTRLTVV.